The 2 T cell receptor beta chains reported below all come from one sample, sequenced in a study of PD-1 blockade in classical Hodgkin lymphoma. Every patient was affected by relapse after autologous stem cell transplantation, while exposure to brentuximab vedotin was not uniform. Generated by immunoSEQ multiplex PCR, the TCRdb table keeps only in-frame clones and is missing some. The profile shows over 7,000 clones, about 75% of them singletons. The input for sequencing was peripheral blood mononuclear cells (PBMCs), taken before the second cycle of nivolumab. The receptor source for this set is a human donor with classical Hodgkin lymphoma.

The V call is TRBV7-9, the J call TRBJ2-1; no clear D. The CDR3 contains 12 residues. Trimming removed 6 bases at V and 1 base at J, with 4 bases between. Germline V CDR1 and CDR2: SEHNR, FQNEAQ (reference sequence). The DNA for the CDR3 is TGTGCCAGCAGTACTTCCTACAATGAGCAGTTCTTC. Residues: CASSTSYNEQFF.

This chain uses TRBV28 with TRBJ2-1, with TRBD2 matching 13 bases. V lost 2 bases and J lost 10; bases outside the gene matches: 8. Germline V lookup: CDR1 MDHEN, CDR2 SYDVKM. The CDR3 loop spans 16 amino acids. CDR3 loop: CASSLHRTSGRREQFF. The CDR3 DNA is TGTGCCAGCAGTTTACACCGGACTAGCGGGAGAAGGGAGCAGTTCTTC.